This T cell receptor (beta chain) was captured by sequencing in a study of blood T cell repertoires in COVID-19. With 2 bases removed from V and 4 bases from J, the gap between germline ends came to 17 bases. CDR1 and CDR2 from the germline V gene are LNHDA and SQIVND (reference sequence). This CDR3 has 16 residues. In Cohort 3, a recovered donor had either two negative PCRs, clearance, or symptom resolution. Data came from immunoSEQ multiplex PCR; TCRdb stores just in-frame clones and leaves some out. Of some 170,000 clones listed, approximately 80% are singletons. The source is a man in his fifties who had recovered from COVID-19. What was sequenced was PBMCs or T cells enriched from blood (not recorded which). V gene TRBV19 combines with J gene TRBJ1-2; tentatively, D is TRBD1 (5 bases). Written as DNA, the CDR3 is TGTGCCAGTAGTATATCGACAGCACACGTCCTCTATGGCTACACCTTC. Protein: CASSISTAHVLYGYTF. Full variable domain (rest looked up from reference TRBV19 and TRBJ1-2): DGGITQSPKYLFRKEGQNVTLSCEQNLNHDAMYWYRQDPGQGLRLIYYSQIVNDFQKGDIAEGYSVSREKKESFPLTVTSAQKNPTAFYLCASSISTAHVLYGYTFGSGTRLTVV.